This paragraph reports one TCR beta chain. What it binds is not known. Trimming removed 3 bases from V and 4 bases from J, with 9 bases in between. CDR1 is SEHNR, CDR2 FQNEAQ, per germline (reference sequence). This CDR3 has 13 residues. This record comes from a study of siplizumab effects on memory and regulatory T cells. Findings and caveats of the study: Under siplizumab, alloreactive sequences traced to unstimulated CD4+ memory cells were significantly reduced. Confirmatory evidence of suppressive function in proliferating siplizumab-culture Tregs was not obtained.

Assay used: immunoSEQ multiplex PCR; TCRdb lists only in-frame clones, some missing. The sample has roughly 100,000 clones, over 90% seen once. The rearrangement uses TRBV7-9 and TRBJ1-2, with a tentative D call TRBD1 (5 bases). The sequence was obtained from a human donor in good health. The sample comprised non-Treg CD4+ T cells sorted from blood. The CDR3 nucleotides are TGTGCCAGCAGCTTGACAGCAGCCTATGGCTACACCTTC. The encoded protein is CASSLTAAYGYTF.